These 9 T cell receptor beta chains were all obtained from the same sample, sequenced in a study of cytomegalovirus exposure and HLA in healthy donors (dated by TCRdb to the late 2010s). Receptor amplification or capture employed the immunoSEQ multiplex PCR assay. Not all clones reach the TCRdb copy of this immuneACCESS table, which keeps in-frame sequences only. Checked studies attribute under half of the gap to unresolved V genes and leave the rest unexplained. Counted in this sample were over 90,000 clones; less than 95% of them appeared once. The ten largest clonotypes hold roughly 0.9% of the sample. The sample was PBMCs. The source is a woman in her late teens or twenties in good health and CMV-seronegative.

J is TRBJ2-2 and V is TRBV6-4; D is unclear. Germline V gene lookup returns CDR1 MRHNA and CDR2 SNTAGT. Trimming removed 3 bases at V and 7 bases at J, with 3 bases between. The CDR3 consists of 11 residues. CDR3 bases: TGTGCCAGCAGTGATAACGGGGAGCTGTTTTTT. It yields the protein CASSDNGELFF.

V is TRBV11-3 and J is TRBJ1-1, with D possibly being TRBD1 (6 bases). CDR3 size: 14 residues. Between the trimmed V and J ends, which lost 4 bases and 2 bases, there was a span of 11 bases. The V gene's germline CDR1 is SGHNT and CDR2 YENEEA. This CDR3 reads CASSYLTGNTEAFF. CDR3 sequence (DNA): TGTGCCAGCAGCTACTTGACAGGAAACACTGAAGCTTTCTTT.

The chain couples TRBV29-1 to TRBJ1-2; weak D call: TRBD1 (6 bases). V lost 1 base to trimming and J lost 4 bases, with 10 bases between them. In germline, CDR1 is SQVTM, CDR2 ANQGSEA. The CDR3 spans 13 residues. As DNA, the CDR3 is TGCAGCGTTGAAGTCGTCAGGGGCTATGGCTACACCTTC. Protein sequence: CSVEVVRGYGYTF.

This chain joins TRBV5-4 and TRBJ2-7; D is ambiguous. V was cut by 0 bases and J by 7 bases, with 11 bases left in between. The CDR3 runs to 13 residues. Germline V gene data show CDR1 as SGHNT and CDR2 as YYREEE (reference sequence). This CDR3 reads CASSLGAGQEQYF. The CDR3, as DNA: TGTGCCAGCAGCTTGGGGGCTGGTCAGGAGCAGTACTTC.

The V call is TRBV4-1, the J call TRBJ1-3, with D unresolved. The CDR3 contains 15 residues. Germline V gives CDR1 MGHRA, CDR2 YSYEKL. V was shortened by 1 base and J by 0 bases, with 7 bases between the two germline ends. CDR3 protein: CASSQVPGSGNTIYF. The CDR3 nucleotides read TGCGCCAGCAGCCAAGTTCCGGGCTCTGGAAACACCATATATTTT.

The rearrangement uses TRBV6-5 and TRBJ1-2; D is unresolved. This CDR3 spans 15 amino acids. The germline V gene has CDR1 MNHEY and CDR2 SVGAGI. V lost 5 bases to trimming and J lost 4 bases, with 17 bases between them. CDR3 residues: CASSQDLGGSYGYTF. The DNA for the CDR3 is TGTGCCAGCAGTCAGGACCTGGGAGGGTCCTATGGCTACACCTTC.

The chain links TRBV20-1 to TRBJ2-7; 7 bases match TRBD2. The CDR3 is 11 residues long. The V gene end was trimmed by 2 bases and the J gene end by 6 bases; junction bases not matched to a gene: 1. The germline V gene has CDR1 DFQATT and CDR2 SNEGSKA (reference sequence). The CDR3 DNA reads as TGCAGTGCTAGATCGGGAGGCGAGCAGTACTTC. It is translated as CSARSGGEQYF.

The chain is built from TRBV5-6 and TRBJ1-2; 11 nucleotides match TRBD1. CDR3 length equals 13 residues. J was trimmed by 5 bases and V by 9 bases; bases with no gene match: 6. Germline CDR1 SGHDT, CDR2 YYEEEE. The CDR3 here is CATWTGGSYGYTF. In DNA form, the CDR3 reads TGTGCCACCTGGACAGGGGGCTCTTATGGCTACACCTTC.

This clone was counted a single time. Other DNA variants within this sample encode the same CDR3. This chain links TRBV7-9 with TRBJ1-2, with 8 bases fitting TRBD1. The CDR3 sequence is 14 residues long. The V gene end was trimmed by 0 bases and the J gene end by 4 bases; junction bases not matched to a gene: 1. The germline gives CDR1 SEHNR, CDR2 FQNEAQ (reference sequence). The CDR3 nucleotides read TGTGCCAGCAGCTTAGCAACAGGGGGCTATGGCTACACCTTC. Protein product: CASSLATGGYGYTF. Together with reference TRBV7-9 and TRBJ1-2, the CDR3 gives the full variable domain: DTGVSQNPRHKITKRGQNVTFRCDPISEHNRLYWYRQTLGQGPEFLTYFQNEAQLEKSRLLSDRFSAERPKGSFSTLEIQRTEQGDSAMYLCASSLATGGYGYTFGSGTRLTVV.